This T cell receptor (beta chain) was sequenced for a study of long-term antiretroviral therapy in people with HIV. The authors ran the immunoSEQ assay, v3.0, at survey level. Produced via immunoSEQ multiplex PCR; TCRdb's table is partial and in-frame only. The sample includes some 33,000 clones, around 96% of them seen just once. Germline values: CDR1 SGHNT, CDR2 YENEEA. V gave up 8 bases and J gave up 1 base, with 12 bases separating them. There are 14 residues in the CDR3. This chain connects TRBV11-3 to TRBJ2-1; D might be TRBD1 (6 bases). The receptor's source is a man aged 30 to 45 with HIV. The sample was unsorted PBMCs, taken roughly 6.4 years after starting antiretroviral therapy. CDR3 protein: CASSPDRSYNEQFF. As DNA, the CDR3 is TGTGCCAGCTCCCCCGACAGGTCCTACAATGAGCAGTTCTTC. Supplemented by reference TRBV11-3 and TRBJ2-1, the full variable domain reads EAGVVQSPRYKIIEKKQPVAFWCNPISGHNTLYWYLQNLGQGPELLIRYENEEAVDDSQLPKDRFSAERLKGVDSTLKIQPAELGDSAVYLCASSPDRSYNEQFFGPGTRLTVL.